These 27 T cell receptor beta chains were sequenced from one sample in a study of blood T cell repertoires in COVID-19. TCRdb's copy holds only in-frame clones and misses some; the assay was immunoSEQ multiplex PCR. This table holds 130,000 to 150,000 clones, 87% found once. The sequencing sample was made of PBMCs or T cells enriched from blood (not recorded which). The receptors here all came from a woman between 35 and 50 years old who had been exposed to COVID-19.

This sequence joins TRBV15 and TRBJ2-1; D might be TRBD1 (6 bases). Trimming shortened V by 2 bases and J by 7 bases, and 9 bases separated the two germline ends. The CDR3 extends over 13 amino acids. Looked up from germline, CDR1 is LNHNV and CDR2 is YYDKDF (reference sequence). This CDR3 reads CATSRKQGNEQFF. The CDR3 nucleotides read TGTGCCACCAGCAGAAAACAGGGAAATGAGCAGTTCTTC.

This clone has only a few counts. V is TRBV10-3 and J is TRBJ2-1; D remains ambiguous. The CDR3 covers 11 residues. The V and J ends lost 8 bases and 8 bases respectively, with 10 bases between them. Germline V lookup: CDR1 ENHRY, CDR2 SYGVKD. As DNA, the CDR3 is TGTGCCATCGCCGGTAAAGATGAGCAGTTCTTC. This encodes CAIAGKDEQFF.

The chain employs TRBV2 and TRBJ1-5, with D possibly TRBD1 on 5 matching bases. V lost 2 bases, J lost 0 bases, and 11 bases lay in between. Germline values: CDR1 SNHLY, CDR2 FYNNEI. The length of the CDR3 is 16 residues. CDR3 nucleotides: TGTGCCAGCAGTGAACAGGGCGCAGCTAGCAATCAGCCCCAGCATTTT. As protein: CASSEQGAASNQPQHF. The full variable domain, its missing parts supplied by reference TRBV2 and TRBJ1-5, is EPEVTQTPSHQVTQMGQEVILRCVPISNHLYFYWYRQILGQKVEFLVSFYNNEISEKSEIFDDQFSVERPDGSNFTLKIRSTKLEDSAMYFCASSEQGAASNQPQHFGDGTRLSIL.

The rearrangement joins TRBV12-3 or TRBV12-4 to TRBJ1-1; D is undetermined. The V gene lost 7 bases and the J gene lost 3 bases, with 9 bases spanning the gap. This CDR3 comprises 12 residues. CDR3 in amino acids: CASTPRDTEAFF. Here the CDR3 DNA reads TGTGCCAGCACCCCTCGGGACACTGAAGCTTTCTTT.

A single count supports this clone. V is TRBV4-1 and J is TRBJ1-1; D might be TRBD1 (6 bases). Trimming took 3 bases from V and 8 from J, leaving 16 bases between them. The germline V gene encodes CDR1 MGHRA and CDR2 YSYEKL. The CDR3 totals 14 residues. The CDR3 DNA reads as TGCGCCAGCAGCCACTTACCATTCGACAGGGAAGCTTTCTTT. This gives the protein CASSHLPFDREAFF.

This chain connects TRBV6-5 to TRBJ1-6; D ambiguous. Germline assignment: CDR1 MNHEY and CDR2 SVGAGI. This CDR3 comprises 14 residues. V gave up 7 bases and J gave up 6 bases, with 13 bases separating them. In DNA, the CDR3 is TGTGCCAGCACCCCTTTAAACAGTAATTCACCCCTCCACTTT. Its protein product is CASTPLNSNSPLHF.

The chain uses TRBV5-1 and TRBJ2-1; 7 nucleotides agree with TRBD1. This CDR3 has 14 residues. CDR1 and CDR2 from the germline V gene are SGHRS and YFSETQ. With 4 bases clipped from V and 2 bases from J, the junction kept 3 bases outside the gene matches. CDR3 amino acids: CASSAGTAYNEQFF. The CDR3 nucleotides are TGCGCCAGCAGCGCCGGGACAGCCTACAATGAGCAGTTCTTC.

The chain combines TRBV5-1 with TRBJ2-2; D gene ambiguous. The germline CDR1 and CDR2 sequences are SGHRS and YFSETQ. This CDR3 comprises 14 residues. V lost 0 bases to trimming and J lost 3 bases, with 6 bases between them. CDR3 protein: CASSLAVDTGELFF. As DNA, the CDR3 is TGCGCCAGCAGCTTGGCAGTCGACACCGGGGAGCTGTTTTTT.

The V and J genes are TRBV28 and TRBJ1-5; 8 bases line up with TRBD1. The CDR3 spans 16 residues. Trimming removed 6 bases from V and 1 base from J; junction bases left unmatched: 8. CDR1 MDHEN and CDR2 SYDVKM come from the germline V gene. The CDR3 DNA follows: TGTGCCAGCAGGGACAGGGATTTGAAAAGCAATCAGCCCCAGCATTTT. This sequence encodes CASRDRDLKSNQPQHF.

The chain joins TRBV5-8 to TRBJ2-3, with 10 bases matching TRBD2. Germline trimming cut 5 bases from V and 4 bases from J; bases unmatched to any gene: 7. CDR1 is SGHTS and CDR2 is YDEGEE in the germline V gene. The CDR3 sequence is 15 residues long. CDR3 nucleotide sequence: TGTGCCAGCAGTATAAGCGGGAGGGCCGCAGATACGCAGTATTTT. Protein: CASSISGRAADTQYF.

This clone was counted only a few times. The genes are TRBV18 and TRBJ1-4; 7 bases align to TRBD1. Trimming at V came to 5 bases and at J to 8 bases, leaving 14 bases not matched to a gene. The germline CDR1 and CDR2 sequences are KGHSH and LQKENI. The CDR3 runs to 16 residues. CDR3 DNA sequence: TGTGCCAGCTCATCACAGTCCCGGGACAGCGGGGAAAAACTGTTTTTT. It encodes CASSSQSRDSGEKLFF.

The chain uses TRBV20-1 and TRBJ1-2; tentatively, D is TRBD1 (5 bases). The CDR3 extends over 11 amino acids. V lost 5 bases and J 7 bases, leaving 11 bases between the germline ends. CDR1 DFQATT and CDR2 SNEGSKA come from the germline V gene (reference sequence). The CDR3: CSALRGGGYTF. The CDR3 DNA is TGCAGTGCTCTCCGGGGGGGTGGCTACACCTTC.

This chain's CDR3 is CASSWAGGNTEAFF. The CDR3, as DNA: TGTGCCAGCAGTTGGGCAGGGGGCAACACTGAAGCTTTCTTT. The rearrangement joins TRBV28 to TRBJ1-1, with 8 bases that match TRBD1. Per the germline V gene, CDR1 is MDHEN and CDR2 is SYDVKM. V lost 4 bases to trimming and J lost 2 bases; unmatched junction nucleotides: 3. The CDR3 contains 14 residues.

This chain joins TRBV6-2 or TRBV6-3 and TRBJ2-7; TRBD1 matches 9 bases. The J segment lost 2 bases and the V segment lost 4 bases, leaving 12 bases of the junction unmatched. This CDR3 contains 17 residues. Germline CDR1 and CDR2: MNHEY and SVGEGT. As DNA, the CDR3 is TGTGCCAGCAGTTTCTTCGGACAGGGGACGGGGGCCTACGAGCAGTACTTC. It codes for CASSFFGQGTGAYEQYF.

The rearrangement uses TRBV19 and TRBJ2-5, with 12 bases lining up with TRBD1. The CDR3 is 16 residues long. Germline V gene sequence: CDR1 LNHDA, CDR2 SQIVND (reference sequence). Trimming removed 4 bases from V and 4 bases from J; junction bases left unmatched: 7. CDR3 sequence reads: CASSTYGTGGRETQYF. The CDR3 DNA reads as TGTGCCAGTAGTACATACGGGACAGGGGGCCGAGAGACCCAGTACTTC.

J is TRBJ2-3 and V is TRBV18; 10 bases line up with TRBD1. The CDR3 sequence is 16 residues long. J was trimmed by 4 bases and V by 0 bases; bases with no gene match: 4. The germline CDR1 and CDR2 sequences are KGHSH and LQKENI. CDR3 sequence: CASSPPWGQGPDTQYF. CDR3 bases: TGTGCCAGCTCACCACCGTGGGGACAGGGGCCAGATACGCAGTATTTT.

Written as DNA, the CDR3 is TGTGCCAGTAGTCAACTAGCGGGAGGAGGCAATGAGCAGTTCTTC. Translating gives CASSQLAGGGNEQFF. The V gene is TRBV19, the J gene TRBJ2-1; 12 bases are shared with TRBD2. Germline loops: CDR1 LNHDA, CDR2 SQIVND (reference sequence). Unmatched junction bases numbered 5, after V lost 5 bases and J lost 6 bases. This CDR3 comprises 15 residues.

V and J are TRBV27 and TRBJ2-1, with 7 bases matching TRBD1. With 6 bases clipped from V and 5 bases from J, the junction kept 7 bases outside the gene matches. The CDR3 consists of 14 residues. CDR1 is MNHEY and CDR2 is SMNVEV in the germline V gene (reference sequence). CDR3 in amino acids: CASSDRAGNNEQFF. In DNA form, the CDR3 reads TGTGCCAGCAGCGACAGGGCGGGCAACAATGAGCAGTTCTTC.

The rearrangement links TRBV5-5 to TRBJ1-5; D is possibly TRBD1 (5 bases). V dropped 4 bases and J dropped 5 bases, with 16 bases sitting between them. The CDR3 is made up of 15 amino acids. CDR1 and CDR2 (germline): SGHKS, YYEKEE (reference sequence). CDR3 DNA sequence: TGTGCCAGCAGCCCAGGGCTAGGGGATGATCAGCCCCAGCATTTT. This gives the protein CASSPGLGDDQPQHF.

Here the CDR3 reads CASSLSGGSTGELFF. The CDR3 DNA follows: TGCGCCAGCAGCTTGTCGGGGGGGAGCACCGGGGAGCTGTTTTTT. The chain couples TRBV5-1 to TRBJ2-2; 8 bases are a match to TRBD2. Per germline, CDR1 SGHRS and CDR2 YFSETQ. The J segment lost 4 bases and the V segment lost 1 base, leaving 3 bases of the junction unmatched. The CDR3 consists of 15 residues.

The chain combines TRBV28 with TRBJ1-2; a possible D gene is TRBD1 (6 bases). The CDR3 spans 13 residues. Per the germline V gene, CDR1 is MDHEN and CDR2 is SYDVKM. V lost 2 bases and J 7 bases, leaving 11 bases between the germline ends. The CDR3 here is CASSLTVGGGYTF. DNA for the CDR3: TGTGCCAGCAGTTTAACGGTAGGGGGTGGCTACACCTTC.

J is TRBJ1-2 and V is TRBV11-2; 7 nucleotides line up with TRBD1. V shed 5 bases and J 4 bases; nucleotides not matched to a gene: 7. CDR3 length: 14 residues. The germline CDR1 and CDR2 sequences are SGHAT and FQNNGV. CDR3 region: CASSPGQARYGYTF. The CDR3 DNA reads TGTGCCAGCAGCCCCGGACAGGCCCGCTATGGCTACACCTTC.

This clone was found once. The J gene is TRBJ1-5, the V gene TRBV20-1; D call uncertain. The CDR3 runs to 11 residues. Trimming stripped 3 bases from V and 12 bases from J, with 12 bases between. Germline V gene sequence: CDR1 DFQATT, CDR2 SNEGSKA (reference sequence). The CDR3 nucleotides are TGCAGTGCTAGGGATGGAGTGGGCCAGCATTTT. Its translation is CSARDGVGQHF.

The CDR3 DNA follows: TGTGCCAGCAGCCCCCGAGGACGGGGGACTGAAGCTTTCTTT. It translates to CASSPRGRGTEAFF. The chain couples TRBV27 to TRBJ1-1, with D tentatively TRBD1 (5 bases). Germline V gene data show CDR1 as MNHEY and CDR2 as SMNVEV (reference sequence). This CDR3 has 14 amino acids. The V and J ends lost 6 bases and 5 bases respectively, with 16 bases between them.

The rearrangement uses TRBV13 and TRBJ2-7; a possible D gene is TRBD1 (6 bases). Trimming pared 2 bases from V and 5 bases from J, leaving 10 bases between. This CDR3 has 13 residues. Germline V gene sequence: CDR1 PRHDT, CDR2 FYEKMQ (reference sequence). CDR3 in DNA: TGTGCCAGCAGCTTACCCAGGGGTAACGAGCAGTACTTC. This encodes CASSLPRGNEQYF.

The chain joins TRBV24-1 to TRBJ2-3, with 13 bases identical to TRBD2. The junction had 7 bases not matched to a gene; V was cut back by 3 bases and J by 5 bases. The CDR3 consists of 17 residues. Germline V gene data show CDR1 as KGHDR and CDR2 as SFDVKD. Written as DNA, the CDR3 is TGTGCCACCAGTGATCCCGGGGGACTAGCGGGGAAAGATACGCAGTATTTT. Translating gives CATSDPGGLAGKDTQYF.

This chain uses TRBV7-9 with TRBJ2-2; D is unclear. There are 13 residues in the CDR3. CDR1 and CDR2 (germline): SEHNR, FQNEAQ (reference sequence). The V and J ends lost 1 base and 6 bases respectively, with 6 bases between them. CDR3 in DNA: TGTGCCAGCAGCTTAGTGGTAGCCGGGGAGCTGTTTTTT. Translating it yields CASSLVVAGELFF.